This T cell receptor beta chain was captured by sequencing in a study of human T cells and chemical hapten exposure. Study background: Among samples, TCR yields varied mainly because of small differences in pooled library volume. Whole-study results and caveats: Expanded TCRs produced significantly more large CDR3 similarity clusters than controls did.

This CDR3 spans 14 amino acids. J was trimmed by 0 bases and V by 8 bases; bases with no gene match: 6. TCRdb itself ran the RACE reads through MiXCR, one entry per CDR3 protein. Of tens of thousands of distinct CDR3 sequences listed, approximately 9.8% are singletons. Time point specified: patch test 1, 2 weeks after DPC sensitization. The treatment here: therapeutic diphenylcyclopropenone sensitization with weekly scalp DPC. Blood, whole and unfractionated, served as the source for total RNA extraction. This clonotype occurred a few times. What it binds is not known. The sample was whole blood, taken in connection with sensitization to the hapten diphenylcyclopropenone (DPC). The V and J genes are TRBV12-3 or TRBV12-4 and TRBJ2-5; TRBD2 matches 7 bases. This TCR came from a middle-aged woman with alopecia areata. Some clones in this sample may be carry-over from other donors' samples. CDR3 loop: CASGGTTYQETQYF. The CDR3 DNA reads as TGTGCCAGCGGGGGGACTACCTACCAAGAGACCCAGTACTTC.